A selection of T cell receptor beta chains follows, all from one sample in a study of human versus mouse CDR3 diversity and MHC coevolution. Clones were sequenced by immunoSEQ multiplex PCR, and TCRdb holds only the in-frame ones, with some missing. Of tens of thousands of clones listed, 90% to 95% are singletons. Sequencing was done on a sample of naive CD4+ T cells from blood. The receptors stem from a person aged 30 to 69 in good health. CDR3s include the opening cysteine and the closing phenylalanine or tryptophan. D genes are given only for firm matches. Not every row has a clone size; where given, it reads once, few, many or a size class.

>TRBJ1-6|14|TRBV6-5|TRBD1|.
CASRWDRGDSPLHF
TGTGCCAGCAGATGGGACAGGGGGGATTCACCCCTCCACTTT
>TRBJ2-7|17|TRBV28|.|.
CASSLQTIWGRNYEQYF
TGTGCCAGCAGTTTACAGACAATTTGGGGGAGGAACTACGAGCAGTACTTC
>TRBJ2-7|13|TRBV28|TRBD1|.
CASTSGQGAEQYF
TGTGCCAGCACCTCGGGACAGGGGGCCGAGCAGTACTTC
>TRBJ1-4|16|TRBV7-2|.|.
CASSPRGASTNEKLFF
TGTGCCAGCAGCCCCCGGGGAGCGTCAACTAATGAAAAACTGTTTTTT
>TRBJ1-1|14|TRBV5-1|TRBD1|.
CASWGQGLNTEAFF
TGCGCCAGCTGGGGACAGGGTCTAAACACTGAAGCTTTCTTT
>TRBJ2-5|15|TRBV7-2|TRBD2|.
CASSSGLASQETQYF
TGTGCCAGCAGCTCGGGACTAGCGAGTCAAGAGACCCAGTACTTC
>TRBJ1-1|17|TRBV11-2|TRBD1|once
CASAKEWWDRGVTEAFF
TGTGCCAGCGCCAAGGAATGGTGGGACAGGGGTGTCACTGAAGCTTTCTTT
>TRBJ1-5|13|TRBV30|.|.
CAWSPQGYQPQHF
TGTGCCTGGAGTCCACAGGGCTATCAGCCCCAGCATTTT
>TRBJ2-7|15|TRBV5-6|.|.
CASSRVGGAGYEQYF
TGTGCCAGCAGCCGGGTTGGTGGCGCGGGTTACGAGCAGTACTTC
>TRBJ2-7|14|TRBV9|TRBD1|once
CASSVGTGTYEQYF
TGTGCCAGCAGCGTAGGGACAGGGACCTACGAGCAGTACTTC
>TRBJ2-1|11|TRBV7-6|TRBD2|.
CASSSAGKQFF
TGTGCCAGCAGTTCAGCGGGGAAGCAGTTCTTC
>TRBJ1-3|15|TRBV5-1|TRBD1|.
CASSLTTGGSNTIYF
TGCGCCAGCAGCTTGACGACAGGGGGCTCTAACACCATATATTTT
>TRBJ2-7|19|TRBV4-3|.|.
CASSPPGQEGLPDSYEQYF
TGCGCCAGCAGCCCACCGGGACAGGAGGGACTACCTGACTCCTACGAGCAGTACTTC
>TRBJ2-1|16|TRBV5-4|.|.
CASSSRGGESYNEQFF
TGTGCCAGCAGCTCGCGGGGCGGCGAGTCCTACAATGAGCAGTTCTTC
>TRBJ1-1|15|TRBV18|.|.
CASSTGAGLNTEAFF
TGTGCCAGCTCAACGGGCGCAGGGTTGAACACTGAAGCTTTCTTT
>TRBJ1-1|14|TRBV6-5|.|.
CASSTTGRETEAFF
TGTGCCAGCAGTACCACGGGGAGGGAGACTGAAGCTTTCTTT
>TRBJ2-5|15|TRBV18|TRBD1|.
CASSRQGGIQETQYF
TGTGCCAGCTCCCGACAGGGGGGGATTCAAGAGACCCAGTACTTC
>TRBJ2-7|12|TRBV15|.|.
CATSRDWAEQYF
TGTGCCACCAGCAGAGATTGGGCAGAGCAGTACTTC
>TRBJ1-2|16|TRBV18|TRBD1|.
CASLPAQGAFGYGYTF
TGTGCCAGCTTACCCGCCCAGGGGGCATTCGGATATGGCTACACCTTC
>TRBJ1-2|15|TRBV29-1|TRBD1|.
CSPRGRGYPIYGYTF
TGCAGCCCCCGGGGCAGGGGGTATCCAATTTATGGCTACACCTTC
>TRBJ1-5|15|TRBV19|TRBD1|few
CASRGRGQGNQPQHF
TGTGCCAGTAGGGGACGAGGACAGGGGAATCAGCCCCAGCATTTT
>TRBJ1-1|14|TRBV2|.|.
CASSEAWGGSEAFF
TGTGCCAGCAGTGAAGCGTGGGGAGGCTCTGAAGCTTTCTTT
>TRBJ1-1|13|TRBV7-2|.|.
CASSPSVSREAFF
TGTGCCAGCAGCCCGTCGGTCTCACGGGAAGCTTTCTTT
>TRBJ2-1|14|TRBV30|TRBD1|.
CAWRDRVRINEQFF
TGTGCCTGGAGAGACAGGGTTCGGATCAATGAGCAGTTCTTC
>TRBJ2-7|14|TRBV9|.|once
CASSVFDNSYEQYF
TGTGCCAGCAGCGTTTTTGACAACTCCTACGAGCAGTACTTC
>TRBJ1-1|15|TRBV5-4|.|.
CASSLARGANTEAFF
TGTGCCAGCAGCTTGGCTCGGGGGGCAAACACTGAAGCTTTCTTT
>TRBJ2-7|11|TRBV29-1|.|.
CSGQGGNEQYF
TGCAGCGGACAGGGAGGAAACGAGCAGTACTTC
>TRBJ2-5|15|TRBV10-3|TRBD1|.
CAISESSDRGETQYF
TGTGCCATCAGTGAGTCCTCCGACAGGGGTGAGACCCAGTACTTC
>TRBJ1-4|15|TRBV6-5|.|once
CASSYSRGGNEKLFF
TGTGCCAGCAGTTACTCGCGAGGGGGTAATGAAAAACTGTTTTTT
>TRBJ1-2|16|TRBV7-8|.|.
CASSLGYSGGLGGYTF
TGTGCCAGCAGCTTAGGGTATTCCGGGGGTTTGGGCGGCTACACCTTC
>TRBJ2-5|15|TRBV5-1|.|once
CASSTPEAAQETQYF
TGCGCCAGCAGCACCCCAGAGGCGGCCCAAGAGACCCAGTACTTC
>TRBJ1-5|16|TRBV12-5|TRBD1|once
CASGLATGGGPKPQHF
TGTGCTAGTGGTTTGGCGACAGGAGGGGGCCCAAAGCCCCAGCATTTT
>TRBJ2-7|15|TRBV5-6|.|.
CASSLGTGRGGEQYF
TGTGCCAGCAGCTTGGGTACAGGGCGCGGGGGAGAGCAGTACTTC
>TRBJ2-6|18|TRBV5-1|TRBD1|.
CASSLVTGGASGANVLTF
TGCGCCAGCAGCTTGGTTACAGGGGGCGCAAGTGGGGCCAACGTCCTGACTTTC
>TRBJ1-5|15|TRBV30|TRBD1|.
CAWGTGGAGNQPQHF
TGTGCCTGGGGGACAGGGGGCGCCGGCAATCAGCCCCAGCATTTT
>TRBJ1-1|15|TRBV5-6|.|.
CASSLGAAGITEAFF
TGTGCCAGCAGCTTGGGGGCAGCCGGGATCACTGAAGCTTTCTTT
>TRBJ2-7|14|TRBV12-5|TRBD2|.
CASGLVIGEGEQYF
TGTGCTAGTGGTTTGGTCATAGGGGAGGGCGAGCAGTACTTC
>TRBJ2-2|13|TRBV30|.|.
CAWINSWAGELFF
TGTGCCTGGATCAACAGCTGGGCCGGGGAGCTGTTTTTT
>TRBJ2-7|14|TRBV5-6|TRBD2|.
CASSLSGRAWEQYF
TGTGCCAGCAGCTTGTCGGGGAGGGCTTGGGAGCAGTACTTC
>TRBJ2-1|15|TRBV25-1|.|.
CASSAPGQTYNEQFF
TGTGCCAGCAGTGCCCCGGGACAAACTTACAATGAGCAGTTCTTC